This T cell receptor beta chain derives from a study of cytomegalovirus exposure and HLA in healthy donors. Study-wide findings and caveats: Judged likely to be a sequencing artifact was a cluster of highly shared sequence variants. Researchers catalogued approximately 170 TCR beta chains as cytomegalovirus-associated.

With regard to this clone: Its antigen remains unidentified.

The germline CDR1 and CDR2 sequences are LGHNA and YSLEER. This CDR3 contains 15 residues. Trimming shortened V by 0 bases and J by 0 bases, and 8 bases separated the two germline ends. This PCR relied on a set of 60 Vbeta primers and 13 Jbeta primers. The table came from immunoSEQ multiplex PCR; TCRdb's copy has only in-frame clones and leaves some out. The sample consists of about 60,000 clones, 70% of them appearing once. The V and J genes are TRBV4-3 and TRBJ1-1, with D tentatively TRBD1 (5 bases). Sample: PBMCs. This TCR was recovered from a woman aged 55 to 70 in good health and CMV-seropositive. CDR3: CASSQEPGLNTEAFF. The CDR3 DNA reads TGCGCCAGCAGCCAAGAACCAGGGCTGAACACTGAAGCTTTCTTT.